One sample yielded the 18 T cell receptor beta chains listed below, sequenced in a study of T cell changes during pregnancy in multiple sclerosis. Libraries were prepared by immunoSEQ multiplex PCR; TCRdb keeps only in-frame clonotypes and omits some of them. The sample contains 39,000 or so clones, almost 95% of which appear only once. Sequences were derived from CD8+ T cells from peripheral blood mononuclear cells, sampled in the third trimester of pregnancy. The receptors here all came from a female donor with multiple sclerosis, enrolled in a pregnancy study.

V gene TRBV27 combines with J gene TRBJ1-4; 9 bases are shared with TRBD1. Trimming took 3 bases from V and 10 from J; bases not matched to a gene: 0. The CDR3 runs 12 residues. Germline V gene sequence: CDR1 MNHEY, CDR2 SMNVEV (reference sequence). CDR3 region: CASSLTGGKLFF. DNA for the CDR3: TGTGCCAGCAGTTTGACAGGGGGAAAACTGTTTTTT. Filled out from reference TRBV27 and TRBJ1-4, the complete variable domain reads EAQVTQNPRYLITVTGKKLTVTCSQNMNHEYMSWYRQDPGLGLRQIYYSMNVEVTDKGDVPEGYKVSRKEKRNFPLILESPSPNQTSLYFCASSLTGGKLFFGSGTQLSVL.

The V gene is TRBV6-1, the J gene TRBJ1-1, with D unclear. The germline CDR1 and CDR2 sequences are MNHNS and SASEGT. The V end was cut by 1 base, the J end by 8 bases, with 8 bases between. The CDR3 sequence is 12 residues long. As DNA, the CDR3 is TGTGCCAGCAGTGAAGATGGAGGAGAAGCTTTCTTT. Its protein product is CASSEDGGEAFF.

The rearrangement uses TRBV27 and TRBJ2-1, with 7 bases lining up with TRBD2. The CDR3 has 14 residues. Germline V gene lookup returns CDR1 MNHEY and CDR2 SMNVEV (reference sequence). V gave up 2 bases and J gave up 6 bases; unmatched junction bases: 4. CDR3 DNA: TGTGCCAGCAGTTTAACGGGAGGAGGCAATGAGCAGTTCTTC. Its translation: CASSLTGGGNEQFF.

This rearrangement joins TRBV27 to TRBJ2-7; perhaps TRBD1 as D (5 bases). Trimming shortened V by 2 bases and J by 4 bases, and 9 bases separated the two germline ends. Germline V lookup: CDR1 MNHEY, CDR2 SMNVEV (reference sequence). The CDR3 loop spans 13 amino acids. The CDR3 nucleotides read TGTGCCAGCAGTTTACAAGACAGATACGAGCAGTACTTC. It translates to CASSLQDRYEQYF.

CDR3 in amino acids: CASSSGTAVMNEQYF. The CDR3 nucleotides are TGTGCCAGCAGCTCTGGGACAGCCGTTATGAACGAGCAGTACTTC. The chain recombines TRBV7-9 with TRBJ2-7, with 7 bases aligning to TRBD1. Germline-derived CDR1 and CDR2 are SEHNR and FQNEAQ (reference sequence). The CDR3 runs 15 residues. V lost 4 bases, J lost 5 bases, and 11 bases stayed unmatched.

This chain connects TRBV4-1 to TRBJ2-3; 7 bases match TRBD1. Germline values: CDR1 MGHRA, CDR2 YSYEKL. The CDR3 has 16 amino acids. J gave up 2 bases and V 1 base, and 6 bases lay outside the gene matches. For the CDR3, the DNA is TGCGCCAGCAGCCAAGCCGGACAGGCGAACACAGATACGCAGTATTTT. It specifies CASSQAGQANTDTQYF.

This clone appeared a single time. The genes are TRBV28 and TRBJ2-2; 8 nucleotides match TRBD1. The CDR3 is 17 residues long. V lost 5 bases, J lost 0 bases, and 8 bases stayed unmatched. Germline V CDR1 and CDR2: MDHEN, SYDVKM. CDR3 sequence: CASSRRGQGSNTGELFF. CDR3 sequence (DNA): TGTGCCAGCAGTAGACGAGGACAGGGCTCGAACACCGGGGAGCTGTTTTTT.

The chain links TRBV29-1 to TRBJ2-1; D is perhaps TRBD1 (5 bases). Germline V gene lookup returns CDR1 SQVTM and CDR2 ANQGSEA. The CDR3 is 14 residues long. The V gene lost 2 bases and the J gene lost 2 bases, with 10 bases spanning the gap. The CDR3: CSVERQGTYNEQFF. The CDR3 DNA reads as TGCAGCGTTGAAAGGCAGGGCACCTACAATGAGCAGTTCTTC.

This chain joins TRBV5-5 and TRBJ1-5; the match to TRBD1 covers 7 bases. J gave up 6 bases and V 4 bases, and 7 bases lay outside the gene matches. In germline, CDR1 is SGHKS, CDR2 YYEKEE (reference sequence). The CDR3 is made up of 14 amino acids. Written as DNA, the CDR3 is TGTGCCAGCAGCCCCGAGACAGGGACTCAGCCCCAGCATTTT. Its translation: CASSPETGTQPQHF.

This chain uses TRBV19 with TRBJ2-1; 7 bases line up with TRBD2. Trimming at V came to 5 bases and at J to 6 bases, leaving 7 bases not matched to a gene. The CDR3 sequence is 14 residues long. CDR1 LNHDA and CDR2 SQIVND come from the germline V gene (reference sequence). The CDR3 loop reads CASSRVGGINEQFF. The CDR3 region has the DNA TGTGCCAGTAGTCGCGTCGGGGGGATCAATGAGCAGTTCTTC.

The chain employs TRBV4-1 and TRBJ1-2; the D gene is possibly TRBD1 (6 bases). The CDR3 is 13 residues long. V was shortened by 3 bases and J by 8 bases, with 13 bases between the two germline ends. Germline V gene sequence: CDR1 MGHRA, CDR2 YSYEKL. CDR3 sequence (DNA): TGCGCCAGCAGCCAGTCTCAGGGGAGAGGCTACACCTTC. Protein product: CASSQSQGRGYTF.

The chain links TRBV29-1 to TRBJ2-7; 10 positions match TRBD2. Germline CDR1 and CDR2: SQVTM and ANQGSEA. Unmatched junction bases numbered 6, after V lost 2 bases and J lost 5 bases. The CDR3 consists of 14 residues. The CDR3 region is CSVEITSGNNEQYF. In nucleotides, the CDR3 is TGCAGCGTTGAAATAACTAGCGGGAACAACGAGCAGTACTTC.

The J gene is TRBJ2-1, the V gene TRBV4-1; 11 nucleotides agree with TRBD2. Trimming at V came to 1 base and at J to 9 bases, leaving 8 bases not matched to a gene. Germline-derived CDR1 and CDR2 are MGHRA and YSYEKL. The CDR3 loop spans 16 amino acids. CDR3 protein: CASSQGTSGSSGEQFF. CDR3 coding DNA: TGCGCCAGCAGCCAAGGTACTAGCGGGAGTTCAGGTGAGCAGTTCTTC.

The V and J genes are TRBV5-4 and TRBJ1-2; 7 bases map to TRBD1. The germline gives CDR1 SGHNT, CDR2 YYREEE (reference sequence). J gave up 7 bases and V 4 bases, and 13 bases lay outside the gene matches. CDR3 length: 15 amino acids. The CDR3 protein is CASSSLFEGARGYTF. CDR3 nucleotides: TGTGCCAGCAGCAGCTTGTTCGAGGGGGCGCGTGGCTACACCTTC. Using reference TRBV5-4 and TRBJ1-2 for the parts outside the CDR3, the full variable domain is ETGVTQSPTHLIKTRGQQVTLRCSSQSGHNTVSWYQQALGQGPQFIFQYYREEENGRGNFPPRFSGLQFPNYSSELNVNALELDDSALYLCASSSLFEGARGYTFGSGTRLTVV.

This CDR3 is CASSLNPTYEQYF. The CDR3 DNA sequence: TGTGCCAGCAGCTTAAATCCCACCTACGAGCAGTACTTC. The chain has TRBV11-3 and TRBJ2-7; D is undetermined. Trimming took off 2 bases at V and 2 bases at J, with 7 bases between the two ends. The CDR3 totals 13 residues. The V gene's germline CDR1 is SGHNT and CDR2 YENEEA.

The chain uses TRBV28 and TRBJ2-1, with D maybe TRBD2 (6 bases). Germline CDR1 MDHEN, CDR2 SYDVKM. V lost 5 bases and J lost 3, with 14 bases in between. CDR3 length: 15 amino acids. The DNA of the CDR3 is TGTGCCAGCAGTCCAATAGCGGATAACTACAATGAGCAGTTCTTC. Encoded protein: CASSPIADNYNEQFF.

The chain is built from TRBV19 and TRBJ2-1; D uncertain. Germline assignment: CDR1 LNHDA and CDR2 SQIVND (reference sequence). This CDR3 is 11 amino acids long. V was trimmed by 4 bases and J by 8 bases, leaving 6 bases between them. The CDR3: CASSRGDEQFF. The DNA for the CDR3 is TGTGCCAGTAGTAGAGGCGATGAGCAGTTCTTC.

The genes are TRBV12-5 and TRBJ2-1, with 7 bases matching TRBD2. This CDR3 is built from 16 residues. V trimming: 7 bases; J trimming: 2 bases; junction bases outside the gene matches: 11. The V gene's germline CDR1 is LGHNT and CDR2 FRNRAP. The CDR3, as DNA: TGTGCTAGTGCTTTACACCTAGCGGCCCCCTACAATGAGCAGTTCTTC. As protein: CASALHLAAPYNEQFF.